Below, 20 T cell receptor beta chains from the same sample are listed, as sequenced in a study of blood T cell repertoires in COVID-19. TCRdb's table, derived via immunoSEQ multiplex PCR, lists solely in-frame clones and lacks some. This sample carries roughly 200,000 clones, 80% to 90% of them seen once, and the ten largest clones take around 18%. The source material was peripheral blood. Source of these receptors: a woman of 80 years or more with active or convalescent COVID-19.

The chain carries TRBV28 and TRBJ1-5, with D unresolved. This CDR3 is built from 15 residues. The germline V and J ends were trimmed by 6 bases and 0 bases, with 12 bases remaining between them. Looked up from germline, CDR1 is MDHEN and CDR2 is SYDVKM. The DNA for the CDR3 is TGTGCCAGCAGGGGGAGGACCGATAGCAATCAGCCCCAGCATTTT. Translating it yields CASRGRTDSNQPQHF.

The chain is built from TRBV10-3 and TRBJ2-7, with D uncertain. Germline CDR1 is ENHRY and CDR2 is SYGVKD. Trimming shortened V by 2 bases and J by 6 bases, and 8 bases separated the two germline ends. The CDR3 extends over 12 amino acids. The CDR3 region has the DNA TGTGCCATCAGTGAGGCGGCAGTCGAGCAGTACTTC. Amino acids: CAISEAAVEQYF.

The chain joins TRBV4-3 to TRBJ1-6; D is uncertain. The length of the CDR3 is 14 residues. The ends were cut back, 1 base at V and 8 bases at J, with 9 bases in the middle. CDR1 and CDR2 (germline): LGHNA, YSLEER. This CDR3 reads CASSQVRQDSPLHF. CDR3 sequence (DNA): TGCGCCAGCAGCCAAGTTCGTCAGGATTCACCCCTCCACTTT.

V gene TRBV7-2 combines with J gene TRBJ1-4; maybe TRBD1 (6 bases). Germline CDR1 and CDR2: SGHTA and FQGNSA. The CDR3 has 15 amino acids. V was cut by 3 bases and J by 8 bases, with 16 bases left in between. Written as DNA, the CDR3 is TGTGCCAGCAGCTTCACACAGGGTATGGCGGAAAAACTGTTTTTT. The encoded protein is CASSFTQGMAEKLFF.

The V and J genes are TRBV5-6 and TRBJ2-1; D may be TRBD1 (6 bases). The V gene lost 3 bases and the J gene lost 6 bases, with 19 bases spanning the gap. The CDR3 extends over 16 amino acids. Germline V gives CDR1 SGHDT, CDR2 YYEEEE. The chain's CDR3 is CASSSDLGVGANEQFF. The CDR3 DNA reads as TGTGCCAGCAGCTCCGATTTGGGAGTGGGGGCCAATGAGCAGTTCTTC.

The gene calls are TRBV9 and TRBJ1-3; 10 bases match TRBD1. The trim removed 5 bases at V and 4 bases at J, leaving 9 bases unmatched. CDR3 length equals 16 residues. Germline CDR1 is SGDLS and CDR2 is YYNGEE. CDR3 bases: TGTGCCAGCAGTATGAGGACAGGGGGGATCGGAAACACCATATATTTT. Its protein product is CASSMRTGGIGNTIYF.

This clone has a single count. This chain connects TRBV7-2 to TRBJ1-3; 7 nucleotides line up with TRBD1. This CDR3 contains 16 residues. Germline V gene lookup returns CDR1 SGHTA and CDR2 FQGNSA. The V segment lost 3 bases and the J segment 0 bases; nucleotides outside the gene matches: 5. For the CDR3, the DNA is TGTGCCAGCAGCTTCAGACAGGGCTCCTCTGGAAACACCATATATTTT. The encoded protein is CASSFRQGSSGNTIYF.

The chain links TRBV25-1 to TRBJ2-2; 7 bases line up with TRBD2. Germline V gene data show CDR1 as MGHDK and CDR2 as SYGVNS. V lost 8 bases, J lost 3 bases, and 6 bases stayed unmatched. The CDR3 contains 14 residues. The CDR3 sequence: CASGGSFDTGELFF. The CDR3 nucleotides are TGTGCCAGCGGCGGGAGCTTCGACACCGGGGAGCTGTTTTTT.

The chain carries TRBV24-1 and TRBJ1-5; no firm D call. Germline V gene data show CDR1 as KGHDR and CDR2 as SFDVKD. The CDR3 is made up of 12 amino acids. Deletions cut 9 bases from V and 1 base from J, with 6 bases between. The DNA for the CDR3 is TGTGCCACCGTTCCGAGCAATCAGCCCCAGCATTTT. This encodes CATVPSNQPQHF.

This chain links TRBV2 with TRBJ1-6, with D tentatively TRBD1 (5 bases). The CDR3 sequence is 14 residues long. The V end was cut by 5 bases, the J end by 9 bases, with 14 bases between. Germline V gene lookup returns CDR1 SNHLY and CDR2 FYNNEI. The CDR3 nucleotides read TGTGCCAGCAGTCCAGGGATGTCTGGTTCACCCCTCCACTTT. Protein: CASSPGMSGSPLHF.

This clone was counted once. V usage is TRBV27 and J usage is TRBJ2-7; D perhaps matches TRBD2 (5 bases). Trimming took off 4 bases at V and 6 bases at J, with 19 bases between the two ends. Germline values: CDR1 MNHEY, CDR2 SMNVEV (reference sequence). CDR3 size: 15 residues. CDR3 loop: CASSSYRAGVSEQYF. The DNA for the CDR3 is TGTGCCAGCAGTTCCTACCGGGCCGGGGTGTCCGAGCAGTACTTC.

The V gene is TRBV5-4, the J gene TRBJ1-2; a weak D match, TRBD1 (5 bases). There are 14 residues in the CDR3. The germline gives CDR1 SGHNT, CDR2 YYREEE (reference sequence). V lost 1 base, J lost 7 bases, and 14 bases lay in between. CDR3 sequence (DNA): TGTGCCAGCAGCTTGTGGGGGGGAGGTCGTGGCTACACCTTC. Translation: CASSLWGGGRGYTF. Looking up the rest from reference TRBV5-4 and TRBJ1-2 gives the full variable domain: ETGVTQSPTHLIKTRGQQVTLRCSSQSGHNTVSWYQQALGQGPQFIFQYYREEENGRGNFPPRFSGLQFPNYSSELNVNALELDDSALYLCASSLWGGGRGYTFGSGTRLTVV.

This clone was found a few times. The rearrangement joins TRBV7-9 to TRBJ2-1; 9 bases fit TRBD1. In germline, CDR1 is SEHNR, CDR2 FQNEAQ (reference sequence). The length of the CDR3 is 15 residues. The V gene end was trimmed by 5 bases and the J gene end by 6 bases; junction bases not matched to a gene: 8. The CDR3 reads CASSPPGQGFNEQFF. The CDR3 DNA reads TGTGCCAGCAGCCCGCCGGGACAGGGTTTCAATGAGCAGTTCTTC.

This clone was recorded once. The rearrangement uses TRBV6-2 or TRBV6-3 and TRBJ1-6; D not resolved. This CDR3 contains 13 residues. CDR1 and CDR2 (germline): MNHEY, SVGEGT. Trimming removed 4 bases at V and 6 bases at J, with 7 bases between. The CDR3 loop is CASSSLSNSPLHF. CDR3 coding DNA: TGTGCCAGCAGTTCCCTTAGTAATTCACCCCTCCACTTT.

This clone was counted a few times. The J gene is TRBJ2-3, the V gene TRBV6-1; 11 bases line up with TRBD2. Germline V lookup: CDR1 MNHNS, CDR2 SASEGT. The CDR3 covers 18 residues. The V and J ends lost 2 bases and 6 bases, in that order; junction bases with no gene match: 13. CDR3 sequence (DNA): TGTGCCAGCAGTGAAATGTGGGCTAGCGGGGGGTTAAGGGATACGCAGTATTTT. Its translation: CASSEMWASGGLRDTQYF.

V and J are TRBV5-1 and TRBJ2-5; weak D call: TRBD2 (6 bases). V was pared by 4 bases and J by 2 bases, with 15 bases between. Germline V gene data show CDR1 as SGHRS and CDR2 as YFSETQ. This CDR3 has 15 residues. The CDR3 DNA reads TGCGCCAGCAGCACCCGACCGGGGGTACAAGAGACCCAGTACTTC. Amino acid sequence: CASSTRPGVQETQYF.

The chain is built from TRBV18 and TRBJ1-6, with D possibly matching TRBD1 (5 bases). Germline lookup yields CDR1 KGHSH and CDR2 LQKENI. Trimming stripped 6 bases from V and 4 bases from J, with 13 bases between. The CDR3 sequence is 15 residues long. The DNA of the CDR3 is TGTGCCAGCTCCCCCGCGACAGATTATAATTCACCCCTCCACTTT. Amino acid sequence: CASSPATDYNSPLHF.

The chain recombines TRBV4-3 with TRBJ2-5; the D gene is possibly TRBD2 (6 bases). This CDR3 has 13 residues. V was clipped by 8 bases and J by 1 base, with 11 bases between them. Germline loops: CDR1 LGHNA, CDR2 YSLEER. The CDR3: CASARGSQETQYF. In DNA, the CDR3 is TGCGCCAGCGCCCGGGGGAGCCAAGAGACCCAGTACTTC.

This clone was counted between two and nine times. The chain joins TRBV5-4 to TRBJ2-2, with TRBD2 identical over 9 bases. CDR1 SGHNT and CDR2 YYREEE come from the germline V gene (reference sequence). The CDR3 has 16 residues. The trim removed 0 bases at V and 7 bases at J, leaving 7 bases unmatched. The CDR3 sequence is CASSLALAGADGELFF. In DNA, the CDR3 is TGTGCCAGCAGCTTGGCTTTAGCGGGAGCGGACGGGGAGCTGTTTTTT.

CDR3 protein: CASSQDPAATNTGELFF. CDR3 sequence (DNA): TGCGCCAGCAGCCAAGATCCAGCGGCGACGAACACCGGGGAGCTGTTTTTT. The chain uses TRBV4-3 and TRBJ2-2, with D possibly being TRBD2 (5 bases). There are 17 residues in the CDR3. V lost 0 bases, J lost 0 bases, and 11 bases lay in between. Germline V gene lookup returns CDR1 LGHNA and CDR2 YSLEER.